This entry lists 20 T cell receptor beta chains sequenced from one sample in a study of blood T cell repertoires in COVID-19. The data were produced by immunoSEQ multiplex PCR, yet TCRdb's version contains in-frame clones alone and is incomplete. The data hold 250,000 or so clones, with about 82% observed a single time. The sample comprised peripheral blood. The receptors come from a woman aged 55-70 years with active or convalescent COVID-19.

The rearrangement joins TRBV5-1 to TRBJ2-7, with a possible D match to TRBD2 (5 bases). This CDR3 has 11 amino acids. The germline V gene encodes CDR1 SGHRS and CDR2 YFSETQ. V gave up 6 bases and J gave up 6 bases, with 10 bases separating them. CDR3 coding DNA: TGCGCCAGCACCCAACGGGGCGAGCAGTACTTC. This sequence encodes CASTQRGEQYF.

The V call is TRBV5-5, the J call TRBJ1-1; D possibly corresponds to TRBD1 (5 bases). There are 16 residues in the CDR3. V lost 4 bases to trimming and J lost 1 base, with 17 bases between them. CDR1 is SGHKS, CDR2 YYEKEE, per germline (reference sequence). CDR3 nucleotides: TGTGCCAGCAGCAGCGACGGCTTTGGGGCGAACACTGAAGCTTTCTTT. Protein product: CASSSDGFGANTEAFF.

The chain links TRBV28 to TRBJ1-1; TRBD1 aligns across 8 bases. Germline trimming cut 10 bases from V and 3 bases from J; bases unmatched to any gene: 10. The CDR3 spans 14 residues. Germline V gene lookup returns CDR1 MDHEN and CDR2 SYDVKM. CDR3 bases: TGTGCCACCATTCGACAGGGGCCAGACACTGAAGCTTTCTTT. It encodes CATIRQGPDTEAFF.

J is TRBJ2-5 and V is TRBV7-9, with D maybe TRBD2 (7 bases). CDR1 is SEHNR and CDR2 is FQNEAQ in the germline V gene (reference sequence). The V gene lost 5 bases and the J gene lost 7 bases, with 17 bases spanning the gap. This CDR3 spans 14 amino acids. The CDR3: CASSPQGWGGTQYF. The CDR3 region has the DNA TGTGCCAGCAGCCCACAGGGATGGGGGGGGACCCAGTACTTC.

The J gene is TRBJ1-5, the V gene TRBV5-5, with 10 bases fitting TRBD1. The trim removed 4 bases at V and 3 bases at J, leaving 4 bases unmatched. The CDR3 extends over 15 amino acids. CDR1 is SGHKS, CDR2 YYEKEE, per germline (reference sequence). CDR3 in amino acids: CASSGDRGLNQPQHF. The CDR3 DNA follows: TGTGCCAGCAGCGGCGACAGGGGGCTCAATCAGCCCCAGCATTTT.

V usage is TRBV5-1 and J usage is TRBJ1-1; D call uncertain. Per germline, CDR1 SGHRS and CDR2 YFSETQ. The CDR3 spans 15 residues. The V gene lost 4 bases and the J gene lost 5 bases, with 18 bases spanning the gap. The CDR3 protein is CASSPVGPTGTEAFF. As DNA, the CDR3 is TGCGCCAGCAGCCCGGTCGGGCCTACGGGGACTGAAGCTTTCTTT.

CDR3 coding DNA: TGTGCCATAGCGGGAGAGGGCACAGATACGCAGTATTTT. Protein sequence: CAIAGEGTDTQYF. The gene calls are TRBV10-3 and TRBJ2-3; 8 bases align to TRBD2. CDR1 is ENHRY and CDR2 is SYGVKD in the germline V gene. V trimming: 9 bases; J trimming: 1 base; junction bases outside the gene matches: 3. This CDR3 has 13 amino acids.

The CDR3 region is CASSESLGGLRATNEKLFF. The CDR3 DNA reads TGCGCCAGCAGTGAGTCGTTAGGCGGACTACGTGCAACTAATGAAAAACTGTTTTTT. The rearrangement joins TRBV10-2 to TRBJ1-4; D remains ambiguous. Germline lookup yields CDR1 WSHSY and CDR2 SAAADI. V was shortened by 0 bases and J by 0 bases, with 17 bases between the two germline ends. The CDR3 is 19 residues long.

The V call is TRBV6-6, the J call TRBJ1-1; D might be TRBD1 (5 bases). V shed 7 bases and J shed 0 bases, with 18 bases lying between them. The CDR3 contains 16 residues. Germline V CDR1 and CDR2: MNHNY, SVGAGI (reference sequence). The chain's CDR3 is CASTLRQTLMNTEAFF. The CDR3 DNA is TGTGCCAGCACCCTCCGACAGACACTGATGAACACTGAAGCTTTCTTT.

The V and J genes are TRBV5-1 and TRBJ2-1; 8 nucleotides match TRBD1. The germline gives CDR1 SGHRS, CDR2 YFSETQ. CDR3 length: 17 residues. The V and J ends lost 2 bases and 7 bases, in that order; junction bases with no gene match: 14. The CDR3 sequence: CASSLFHSTGVRNEQFF. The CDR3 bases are TGCGCCAGCAGCTTATTTCATTCGACAGGGGTGAGGAATGAGCAGTTCTTC.

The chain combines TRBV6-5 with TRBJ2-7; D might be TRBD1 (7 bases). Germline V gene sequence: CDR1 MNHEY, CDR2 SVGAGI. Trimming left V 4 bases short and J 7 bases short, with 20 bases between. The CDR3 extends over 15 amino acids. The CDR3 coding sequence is TGTGCCAGCAGTTCAACAGGGGACTTTCCTCGGGAGCAGTACTTC. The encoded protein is CASSSTGDFPREQYF.

In DNA form, the CDR3 reads TGTGCCAGCAGTGGGACGAACCCAACCGGGACTAGCACCAATGAGCAGTTCTTC. The encoded protein is CASSGTNPTGTSTNEQFF. The rearrangement links TRBV2 to TRBJ2-1, with TRBD2 matching 9 bases. Looked up from germline, CDR1 is SNHLY and CDR2 is FYNNEI. CDR3 length equals 18 residues. V lost 4 bases and J lost 6; bases outside the gene matches: 16.

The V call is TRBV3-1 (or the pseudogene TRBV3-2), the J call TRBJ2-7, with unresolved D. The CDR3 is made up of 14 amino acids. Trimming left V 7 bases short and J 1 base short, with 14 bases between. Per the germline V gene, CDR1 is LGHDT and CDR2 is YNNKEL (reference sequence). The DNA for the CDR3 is TGTGCCAGCACCCTCACCGGAGAATCCTACGAGCAGTACTTC. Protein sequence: CASTLTGESYEQYF.

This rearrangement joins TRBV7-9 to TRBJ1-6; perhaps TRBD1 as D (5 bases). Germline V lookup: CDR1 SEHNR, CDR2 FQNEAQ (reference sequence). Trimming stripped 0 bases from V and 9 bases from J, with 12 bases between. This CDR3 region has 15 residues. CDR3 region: CASSLAPQGGSPLHF. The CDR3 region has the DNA TGTGCCAGCAGCTTAGCGCCGCAGGGCGGTTCACCCCTCCACTTT.

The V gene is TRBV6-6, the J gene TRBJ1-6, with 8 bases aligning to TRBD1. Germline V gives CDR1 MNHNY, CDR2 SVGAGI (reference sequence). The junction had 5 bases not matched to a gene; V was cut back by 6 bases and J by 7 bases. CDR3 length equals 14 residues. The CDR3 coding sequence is TGTGCCAGCAGGATGACAGGGGTCAATTCACCCCTCCACTTT. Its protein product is CASRMTGVNSPLHF.

The CDR3 DNA follows: TGTGCCAGCAGTGGGACAGGGGAGCCAGAGACCCAGTACTTC. The encoded protein is CASSGTGEPETQYF. The rearrangement joins TRBV28 to TRBJ2-5; 10 bases line up with TRBD1. CDR1 and CDR2 (germline): MDHEN, SYDVKM. The length of the CDR3 is 14 residues. Germline trimming cut 5 bases from V and 4 bases from J; bases unmatched to any gene: 4. Based on the CDR3 plus reference TRBV28 and TRBJ2-5, the full variable domain is DVKVTQSSRYLVKRTGEKVFLECVQDMDHENMFWYRQDPGLGLRLIYFSYDVKMKEKGDIPEGYSVSREKKERFSLILESASTNQTSMYLCASSGTGEPETQYFGPGTRLLVL.

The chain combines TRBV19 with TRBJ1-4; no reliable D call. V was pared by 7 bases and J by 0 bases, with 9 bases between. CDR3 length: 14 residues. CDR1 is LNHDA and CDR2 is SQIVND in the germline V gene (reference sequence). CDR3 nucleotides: TGTGCCAGTACCACAGTTGCAACTAATGAAAAACTGTTTTTT. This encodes CASTTVATNEKLFF.

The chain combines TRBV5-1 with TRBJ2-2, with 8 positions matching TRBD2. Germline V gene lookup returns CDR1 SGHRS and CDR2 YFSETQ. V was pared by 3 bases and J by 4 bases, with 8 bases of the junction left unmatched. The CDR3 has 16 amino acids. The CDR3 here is CASSSQSGSSTGELFF. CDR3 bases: TGCGCCAGCAGCTCTCAAAGCGGGAGTAGCACCGGGGAGCTGTTTTTT.

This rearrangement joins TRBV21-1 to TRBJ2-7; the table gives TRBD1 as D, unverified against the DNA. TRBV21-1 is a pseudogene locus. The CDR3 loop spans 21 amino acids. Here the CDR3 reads CASDWVPVRVKTGRLVNEQYV. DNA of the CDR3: TGTGCCAGCGATTGGGTTCCTGTCCGGGTTAAGACAGGGCGATTGGTGAACGAGCAGTACGTC.

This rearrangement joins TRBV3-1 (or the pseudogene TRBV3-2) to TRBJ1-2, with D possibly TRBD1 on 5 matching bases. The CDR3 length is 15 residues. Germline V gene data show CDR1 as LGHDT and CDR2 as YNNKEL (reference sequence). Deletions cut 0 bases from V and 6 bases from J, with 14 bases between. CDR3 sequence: CASSQESGAVNGYTF. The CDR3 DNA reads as TGTGCCAGCAGCCAAGAGAGCGGGGCTGTCAATGGCTACACCTTC.